The next 9 T cell receptor beta chains were all read from a single sample in a study of human T cells and chemical hapten exposure. Time point here: patch test 2, 6 weeks after DPC sensitization. Treatment described: therapeutic diphenylcyclopropenone sensitization with weekly scalp DPC. TCRdb reanalysed the RACE reads using MiXCR and keeps one entry per CDR3 protein. The sample lists just over 40,000 distinct CDR3 sequences, approximately 3.3% occurring once. Sequenced here: whole blood, sampled in connection with sensitization to the hapten diphenylcyclopropenone (DPC). Receptor source: a man aged 40-55 years with alopecia areata. Some clones in this sample may be carry-over from other donors' samples.

Many counts were recorded for this clonotype. The chain links TRBV20-1 to TRBJ1-2, with D perhaps TRBD1 (6 bases). Per germline, CDR1 DFQATT and CDR2 SNEGSKA (reference sequence). The CDR3 covers 13 residues. Trimming took 6 bases from V and 5 from J, leaving 16 bases between them. The CDR3 DNA reads TGCAGTGCCGAGGGGGAGCTTGGATATGGCTACACCTTC. This encodes CSAEGELGYGYTF.

J is TRBJ2-5 and V is TRBV7-2; D gene ambiguous. The length of the CDR3 is 12 residues. CDR1 and CDR2 from the germline V gene are SGHTA and FQGNSA. Trimming left V 3 bases short and J 5 bases short, with 7 bases between. CDR3 in amino acids: CASSFLLETQYF. DNA of the CDR3: TGTGCCAGCAGCTTTCTTCTGGAGACCCAGTACTTC.

Note on this clonotype: Possible read error: a much larger clone is one base away. The chain employs TRBV7-9 and TRBJ2-7; no reliable D call. Trimming left V 1 base short and J 4 bases short, with 5 bases between. The CDR3 runs 12 residues. The germline gives CDR1 SEHNR, CDR2 FQNEAQ (reference sequence). The CDR3 loop reads CASSLEPYEQYF. The CDR3, as DNA: TGTGCCAGCAGCTTAGAACCATACGAGCAGTACTTC.

This clonotype was found many times. The chain links TRBV5-4 to TRBJ1-1; 8 bases agree with TRBD1. This CDR3 has 13 amino acids. The trim removed 4 bases at V and 7 bases at J, leaving 6 bases unmatched. Germline V gene sequence: CDR1 SGHNT, CDR2 YYREEE (reference sequence). The CDR3 loop reads CASSQGQAGEAFF. The CDR3 coding sequence is TGTGCCAGCAGCCAGGGACAGGCTGGTGAAGCTTTCTTT.

The rearrangement links TRBV28 to TRBJ2-7; D perhaps matches TRBD2 (6 bases). Germline V gene data show CDR1 as MDHEN and CDR2 as SYDVKM. Trimming cost V 6 bases and J 2 bases, with 14 bases left between them. The CDR3 has 14 amino acids. CDR3 residues: CASSPAGTPYEQYF. The CDR3 nucleotides read TGTGCCAGCAGCCCTGCGGGAACCCCCTACGAGCAGTACTTC.

On this clonotype itself: A much larger clone differs from this one at a single base, so this may be a read error. The chain links TRBV7-9 to TRBJ2-1; 7 bases are a match to TRBD2. The CDR3 is 15 amino acids. Looked up from germline, CDR1 is SEHNR and CDR2 is FQNEAQ (reference sequence). CDR3 residues: CACSSGTNPRDEQFF. The CDR3 coding sequence is TGTGCCTGCAGCTCCGGGACTAACCCAAGGGATGAGCAGTTCTTC. Drawing the rest from reference TRBV7-9 and TRBJ2-1, the complete variable domain is DTGVSQNPRHKITKRGQNVTFRCDPISEHNRLYWYRQTLGQGPEFLTYFQNEAQLEKSRLLSDRFSAERPKGSFSTLEIQRTEQGDSAMYLCACSSGTNPRDEQFFGPGTRLTVL.

A note on this clonotype: One base away lies a much larger clone, so this may be a sequencing read error. The gene calls are TRBV4-2 and TRBJ2-1; possible D gene TRBD1, 6 bases. The CDR3 has 17 residues. With 0 bases removed from V and 8 bases from J, the gap between germline ends came to 20 bases. The germline V gene encodes CDR1 LGHNA and CDR2 YNFKEQ. DNA for the CDR3: TGTGCCAGCAGCCAAGATCATAAGGTCTTTTCAGGGGATGAGCAGTTCTTC. Residues: CASSQDHKVFSGDEQFF.

This clonotype has a count of ten or more. This sequence joins TRBV2 and TRBJ2-1, with D unresolved. Trimming removed 8 bases at V and 10 bases at J, with 12 bases between. CDR3 size: 11 residues. CDR1 is SNHLY, CDR2 FYNNEI, per germline. The CDR3 reads CASALEREQFF. The CDR3 DNA reads TGTGCCAGCGCCCTTGAAAGGGAGCAGTTCTTC.

This clonotype has ten or more counts. The J gene is TRBJ2-4, the V gene TRBV28; the match to TRBD2 covers 9 bases. V shed 3 bases, J shed 8 bases, and the junction held 5 bases outside the gene matches. The CDR3 covers 14 residues. Germline CDR1 reads MDHEN; CDR2 reads SYDVKM. DNA for the CDR3: TGTGCCAGCAGTTTCCCCGGACTAGCGTACATTCAGTACTTC. Translation: CASSFPGLAYIQYF.